The next 3 T cell receptor beta chains were all read from a single sample in a study of blood T cells in healthy people across ages. A second about 7 to 12 cycle PCR used barcoded and J-beta primers. Each CDR3 protein is one row after TCRdb ran MiXCR on the 5' RACE reads. Of 580,000 or so distinct CDR3 sequences in the sample, roughly 48% were seen once. Specimen: blood. The receptors were sampled from an elderly man in good health.

On this clonotype: A read error may account for a junction end that differs from germline. J is TRBJ2-1 and V is TRBV6-5; either TRBD1 or TRBD2 may fit D (6 bases each). The CDR3 length is 16 residues. Germline values: CDR1 MNHEY, CDR2 SVGAGI. The chain's CDR3 is CASSYQGRGADKEQFF. The DNA for the CDR3 is TGTGCCAGCAGTTATCAGGGAAGGGGGGCCGACAAGGAGCAGTTCTTC.

V usage is TRBV20-1 and J usage is TRBJ2-7; no clear D gene. The CDR3 sequence is 15 residues long. CDR1 DFQATT and CDR2 SNEGSKA come from the germline V gene (reference sequence). V dropped 0 bases and J dropped 0 bases, with 12 bases sitting between them. The CDR3: CSARDGRLSSYEQYF. The CDR3, as DNA: TGCAGTGCTAGAGATGGCAGGCTCAGCTCCTACGAGCAGTACTTC.

The chain joins TRBV5-1 to TRBJ2-7; 13 bases map to TRBD2. Germline values: CDR1 SGHRS, CDR2 YFSETQ. The V gene end was trimmed by 4 bases and the J gene end by 7 bases; junction bases not matched to a gene: 8. There are 15 residues in the CDR3. As DNA, the CDR3 is TGCGCCAGCAGCCCGGGACTAGCGGGATCGGGAGAGCAGTACTTC. Translated: CASSPGLAGSGEQYF. Complete variable domain (other parts from reference TRBV5-1 and TRBJ2-7): KAGVTQTPRYLIKTRGQQVTLSCSPISGHRSVSWYQQTPGQGLQFLFEYFSETQRNKGNFPGRFSGRQFSNSRSEMNVSTLELGDSALYLCASSPGLAGSGEQYFGPGTRLTVT.